Detailed here is one TCR beta chain. Germline assignment: CDR1 LGHNA and CDR2 YNFKEQ. Trimming cost V 2 bases and J 4 bases, with 8 bases left between them. CDR3 length equals 13 residues. Clones were sequenced by immunoSEQ multiplex PCR, and TCRdb holds only the in-frame ones, with some missing. The data contain about 120,000 clones, approximately 90% of them singletons. The sample belongs to a study of control samples from healthy donors and cancer patients. The receptor was isolated from a woman aged 70 to 79 in good health. V is TRBV4-2 and J is TRBJ2-5; TRBD2 might be the D (5 bases). Sequencing was carried out using blood. CDR3 loop: CASSQLGRETQYF. For the CDR3, the DNA is TGTGCCAGCAGCCAACTAGGGAGAGAGACCCAGTACTTC.